The clone carrying this TCR beta chain was found a few times. Its target is unknown. Germline V gene data show CDR1 as SGHTA and CDR2 as FQGNSA. There are 16 residues in the CDR3. The ends were cut back, 5 bases at V and 1 base at J, with 14 bases in the middle. Sequencing used cDNA as its template, made by extracting RNA and reverse transcribing it. Method: immunoSEQ multiplex PCR; TCRdb's copy keeps in-frame clones and lacks some. In the table there are 150,000 to 200,000 clones, about 61% of which are singletons. This entry comes from a study of CD8+ T cells in alopecia areata. Treatment of the sample: oral pan-JAK inhibitor, 5-10 mg twice daily. General study findings and limits: Baseline CD8+ expansion's link to response remains uncertain, as there was one nonresponder. Tissue-resident alphabeta T cells belonging to normal skin likewise get sequenced within scalp specimens. Lesional scalp, notably in alopecia totalis/universalis, had clonality above that of normal scalp.

The source material was CD4+ T cells sorted from blood, sampled between weeks 55 and 65, from a patient treated with tofacitinib. This TCR derives from a human donor with alopecia areata. The V and J genes are TRBV7-2 and TRBJ2-2; D is perhaps TRBD2 (5 bases). CDR3 in DNA: TGTGCCAGCAGCCCCACGAGGGCCGTGAACACCGGGGAGCTGTTTTTT. As protein: CASSPTRAVNTGELFF.